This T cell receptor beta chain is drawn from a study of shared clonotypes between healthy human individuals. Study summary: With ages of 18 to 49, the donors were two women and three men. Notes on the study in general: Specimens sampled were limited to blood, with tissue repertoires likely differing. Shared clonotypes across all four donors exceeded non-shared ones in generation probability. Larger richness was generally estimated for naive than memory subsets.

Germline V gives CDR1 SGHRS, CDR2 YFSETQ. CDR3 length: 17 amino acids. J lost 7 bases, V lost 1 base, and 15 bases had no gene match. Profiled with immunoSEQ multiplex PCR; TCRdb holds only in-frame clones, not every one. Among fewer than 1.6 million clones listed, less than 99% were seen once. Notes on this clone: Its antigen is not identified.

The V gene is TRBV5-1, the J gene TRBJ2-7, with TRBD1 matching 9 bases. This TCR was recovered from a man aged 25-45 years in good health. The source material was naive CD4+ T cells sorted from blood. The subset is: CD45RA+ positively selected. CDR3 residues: CASSLPPGQGWVGEQYF. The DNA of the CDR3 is TGCGCCAGCAGCTTGCCCCCGGGACAGGGATGGGTGGGGGAGCAGTACTTC.